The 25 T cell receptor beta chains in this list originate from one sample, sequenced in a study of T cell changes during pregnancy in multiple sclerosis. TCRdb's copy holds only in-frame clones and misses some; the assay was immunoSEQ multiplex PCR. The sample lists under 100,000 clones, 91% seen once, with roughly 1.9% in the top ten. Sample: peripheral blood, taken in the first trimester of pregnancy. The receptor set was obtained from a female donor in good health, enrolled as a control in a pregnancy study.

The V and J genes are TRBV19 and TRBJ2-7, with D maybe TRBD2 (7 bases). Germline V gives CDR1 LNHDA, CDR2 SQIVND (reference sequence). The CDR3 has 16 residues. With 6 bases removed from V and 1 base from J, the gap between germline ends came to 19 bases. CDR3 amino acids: CASSNLPGGYSYEQYF. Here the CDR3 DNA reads TGTGCCAGTAGCAACCTTCCGGGGGGCTATTCCTACGAGCAGTACTTC.

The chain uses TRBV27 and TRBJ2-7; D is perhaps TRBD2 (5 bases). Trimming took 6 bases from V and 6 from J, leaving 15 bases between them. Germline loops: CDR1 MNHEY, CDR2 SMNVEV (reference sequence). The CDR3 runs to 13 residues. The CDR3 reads CASRRTYTPEQYF. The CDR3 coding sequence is TGTGCCAGCAGGCGGACTTACACACCCGAGCAGTACTTC.

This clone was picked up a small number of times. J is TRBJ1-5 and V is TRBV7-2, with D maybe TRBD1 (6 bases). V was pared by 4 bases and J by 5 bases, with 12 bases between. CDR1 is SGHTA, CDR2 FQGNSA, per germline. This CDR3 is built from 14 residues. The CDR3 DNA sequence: TGTGCCAGCAGCTACAGGGCTTTGGATCAGCCCCAGCATTTT. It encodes CASSYRALDQPQHF. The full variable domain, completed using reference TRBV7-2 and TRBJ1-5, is GAGVSQSPSNKVTEKGKDVELRCDPISGHTALYWYRQSLGQGLEFLIYFQGNSAPDKSGLPSDRFSAERTGGSVSTLTIQRTQQEDSAVYLCASSYRALDQPQHFGDGTRLSIL.

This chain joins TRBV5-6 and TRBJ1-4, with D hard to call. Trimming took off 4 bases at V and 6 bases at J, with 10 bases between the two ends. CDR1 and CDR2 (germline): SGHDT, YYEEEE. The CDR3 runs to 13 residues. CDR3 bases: TGTGCCAGCAGCCGATTGGTAGATGAAAAACTGTTTTTT. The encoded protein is CASSRLVDEKLFF.

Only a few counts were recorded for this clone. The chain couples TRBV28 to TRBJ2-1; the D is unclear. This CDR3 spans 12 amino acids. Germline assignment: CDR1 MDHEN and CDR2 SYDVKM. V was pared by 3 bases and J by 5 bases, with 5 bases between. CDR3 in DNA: TGTGCCAGCAGTTTCCAAAACAATGAGCAGTTCTTC. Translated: CASSFQNNEQFF.

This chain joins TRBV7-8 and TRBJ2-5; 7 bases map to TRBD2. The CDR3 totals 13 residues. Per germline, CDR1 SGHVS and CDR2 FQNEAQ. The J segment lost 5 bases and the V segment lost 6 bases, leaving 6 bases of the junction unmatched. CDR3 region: CASRATSWETQYF. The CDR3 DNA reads TGTGCCAGCAGGGCGACTAGCTGGGAGACCCAGTACTTC. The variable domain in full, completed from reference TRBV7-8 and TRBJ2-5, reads GAGVSQSPRYKVAKRGQDVALRCDPISGHVSLFWYQQALGQGPEFLTYFQNEAQLDKSGLPSDRFFAERPEGSVSTLKIQRTQQEDSAVYLCASRATSWETQYFGPGTRLLVL.

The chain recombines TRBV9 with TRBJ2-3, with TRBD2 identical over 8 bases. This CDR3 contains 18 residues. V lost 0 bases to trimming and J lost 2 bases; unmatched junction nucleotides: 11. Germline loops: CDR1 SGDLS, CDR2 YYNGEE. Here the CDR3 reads CASSVASSGGLSTDTQYF. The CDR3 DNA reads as TGTGCCAGCAGCGTAGCTTCCAGCGGGGGACTATCCACAGATACGCAGTATTTT.

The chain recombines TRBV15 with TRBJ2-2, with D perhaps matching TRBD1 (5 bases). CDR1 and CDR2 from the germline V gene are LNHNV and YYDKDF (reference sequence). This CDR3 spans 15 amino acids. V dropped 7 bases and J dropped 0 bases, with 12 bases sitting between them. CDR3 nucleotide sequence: TGTGCCACCACAGGAAAGGGGTCGAACACCGGGGAGCTGTTTTTT. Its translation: CATTGKGSNTGELFF.

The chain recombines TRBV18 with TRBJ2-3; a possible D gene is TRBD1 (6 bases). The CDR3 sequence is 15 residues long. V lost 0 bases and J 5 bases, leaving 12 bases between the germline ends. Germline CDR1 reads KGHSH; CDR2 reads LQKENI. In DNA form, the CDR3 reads TGTGCCAGCTCACCACCGATGCCACAGGGAGATACGCAGTATTTT. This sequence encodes CASSPPMPQGDTQYF.

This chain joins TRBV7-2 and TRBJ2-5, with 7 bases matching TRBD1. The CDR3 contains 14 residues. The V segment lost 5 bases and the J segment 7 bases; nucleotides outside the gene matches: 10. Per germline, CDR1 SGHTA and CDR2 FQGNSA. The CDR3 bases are TGTGCCAGCAGCGCAGACAGGGTGGCGGCGACCCAGTACTTC. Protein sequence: CASSADRVAATQYF.

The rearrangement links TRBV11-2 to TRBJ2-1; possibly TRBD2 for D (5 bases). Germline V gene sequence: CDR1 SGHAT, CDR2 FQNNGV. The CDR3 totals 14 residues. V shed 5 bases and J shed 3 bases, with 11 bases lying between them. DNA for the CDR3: TGTGCCAGCAGCCCGTTGAGCGGCTACAATGAGCAGTTCTTC. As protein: CASSPLSGYNEQFF.

CDR3 sequence reads: CASSPAGRGQETQYF. The CDR3 DNA reads as TGTGCCAGCAGCCCGGCCGGCAGGGGGCAGGAGACCCAGTACTTC. The V and J genes are TRBV7-2 and TRBJ2-5, with TRBD1 matching over 8 bases. Germline assignment: CDR1 SGHTA and CDR2 FQGNSA. This CDR3 has 15 amino acids. J was trimmed by 5 bases and V by 5 bases; bases with no gene match: 10.

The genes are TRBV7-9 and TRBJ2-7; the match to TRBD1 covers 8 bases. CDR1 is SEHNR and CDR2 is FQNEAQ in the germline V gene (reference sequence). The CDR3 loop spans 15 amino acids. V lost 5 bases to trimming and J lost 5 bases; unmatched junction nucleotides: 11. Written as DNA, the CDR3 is TGTGCCAGCAGCCTGGGACAGGCTGTACGGGACGAGCAGTACTTC. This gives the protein CASSLGQAVRDEQYF.

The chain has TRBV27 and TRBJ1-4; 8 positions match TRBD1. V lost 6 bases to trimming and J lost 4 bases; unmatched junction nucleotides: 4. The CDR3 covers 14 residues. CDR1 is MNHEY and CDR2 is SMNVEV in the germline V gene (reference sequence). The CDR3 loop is CASSKDRVNEKLFF. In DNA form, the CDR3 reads TGTGCCAGCAGCAAGGACAGGGTTAATGAAAAACTGTTTTTT. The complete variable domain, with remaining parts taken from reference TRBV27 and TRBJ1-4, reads EAQVTQNPRYLITVTGKKLTVTCSQNMNHEYMSWYRQDPGLGLRQIYYSMNVEVTDKGDVPEGYKVSRKEKRNFPLILESPSPNQTSLYFCASSKDRVNEKLFFGSGTQLSVL.

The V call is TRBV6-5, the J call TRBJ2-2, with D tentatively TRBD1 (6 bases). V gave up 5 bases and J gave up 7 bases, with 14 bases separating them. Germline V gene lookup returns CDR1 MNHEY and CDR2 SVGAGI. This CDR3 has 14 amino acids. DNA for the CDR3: TGTGCCAGCAGTGACAGGAGATCCATCGGGGAGCTGTTTTTT. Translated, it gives CASSDRRSIGELFF.

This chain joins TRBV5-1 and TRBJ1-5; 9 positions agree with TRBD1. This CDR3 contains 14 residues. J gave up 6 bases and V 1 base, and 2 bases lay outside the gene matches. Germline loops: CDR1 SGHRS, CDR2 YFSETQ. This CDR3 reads CASSLLTGGQPQHF. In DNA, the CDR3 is TGCGCCAGCAGCTTGTTGACAGGGGGTCAGCCCCAGCATTTT.

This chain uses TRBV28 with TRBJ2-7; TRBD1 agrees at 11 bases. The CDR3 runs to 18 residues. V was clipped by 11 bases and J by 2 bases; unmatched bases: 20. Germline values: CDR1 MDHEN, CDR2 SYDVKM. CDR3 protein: CAVTEAGTGGYPTYEQYF. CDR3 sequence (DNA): TGTGCCGTAACCGAGGCGGGGACAGGGGGATACCCGACCTACGAGCAGTACTTC.

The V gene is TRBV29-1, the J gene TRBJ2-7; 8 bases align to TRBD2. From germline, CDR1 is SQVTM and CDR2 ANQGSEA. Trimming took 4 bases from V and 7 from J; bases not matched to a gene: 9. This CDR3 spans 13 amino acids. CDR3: CSVVQLAVGEQYF. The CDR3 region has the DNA TGCAGCGTTGTGCAACTAGCGGTCGGGGAGCAGTACTTC.

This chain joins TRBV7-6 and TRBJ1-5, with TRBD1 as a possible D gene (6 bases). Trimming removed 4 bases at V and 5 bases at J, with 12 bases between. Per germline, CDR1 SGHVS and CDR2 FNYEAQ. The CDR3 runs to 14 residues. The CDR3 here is CASSSIQGYQPQHF. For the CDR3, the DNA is TGTGCCAGCAGCTCCATACAGGGTTATCAGCCCCAGCATTTT.

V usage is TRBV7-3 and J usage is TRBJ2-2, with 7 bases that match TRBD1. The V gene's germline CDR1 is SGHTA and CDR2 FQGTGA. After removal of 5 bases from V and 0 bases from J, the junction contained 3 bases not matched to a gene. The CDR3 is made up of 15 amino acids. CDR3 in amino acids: CASSLGTANTGELFF. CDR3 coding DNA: TGTGCCAGCAGCCTCGGGACAGCGAACACCGGGGAGCTGTTTTTT.

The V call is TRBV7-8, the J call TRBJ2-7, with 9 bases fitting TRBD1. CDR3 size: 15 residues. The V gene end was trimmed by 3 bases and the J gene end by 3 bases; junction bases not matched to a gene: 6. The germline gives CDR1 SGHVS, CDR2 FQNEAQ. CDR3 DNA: TGTGCCAGCAGCTTGCCCGGGACAGGGATCTACGAGCAGTACTTC. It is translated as CASSLPGTGIYEQYF.

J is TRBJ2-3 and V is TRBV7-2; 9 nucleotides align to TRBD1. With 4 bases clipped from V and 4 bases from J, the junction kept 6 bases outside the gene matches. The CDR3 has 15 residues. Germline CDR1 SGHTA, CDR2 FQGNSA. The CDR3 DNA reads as TGTGCCAGCAGCTCACAACAGGGGGCCTCAGATACGCAGTATTTT. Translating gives CASSSQQGASDTQYF.

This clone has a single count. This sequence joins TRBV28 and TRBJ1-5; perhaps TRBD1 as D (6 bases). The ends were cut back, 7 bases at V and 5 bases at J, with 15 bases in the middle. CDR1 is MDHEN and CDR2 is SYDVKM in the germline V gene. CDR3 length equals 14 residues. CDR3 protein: CASTLARGDQPQHF. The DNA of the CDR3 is TGTGCCAGCACGCTCGCCAGGGGTGATCAGCCCCAGCATTTT.

The DNA for the CDR3 is TGTGCCAGCAGCAGAGACAGGGGAAAGAACACTGAAGCTTTCTTT. Its protein product is CASSRDRGKNTEAFF. This chain links TRBV7-9 with TRBJ1-1; 8 bases line up with TRBD1. The CDR3 covers 15 residues. Germline V CDR1 and CDR2: SEHNR, FQNEAQ (reference sequence). V lost 5 bases, J lost 1 base, and 6 bases stayed unmatched. Full variable domain (rest looked up from reference TRBV7-9 and TRBJ1-1): DTGVSQNPRHKITKRGQNVTFRCDPISEHNRLYWYRQTLGQGPEFLTYFQNEAQLEKSRLLSDRFSAERPKGSFSTLEIQRTEQGDSAMYLCASSRDRGKNTEAFFGQGTRLTVV.

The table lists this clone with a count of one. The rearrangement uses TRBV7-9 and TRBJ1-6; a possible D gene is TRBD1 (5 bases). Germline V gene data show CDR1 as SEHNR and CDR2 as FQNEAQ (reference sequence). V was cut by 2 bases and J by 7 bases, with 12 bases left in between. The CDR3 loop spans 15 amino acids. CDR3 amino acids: CASSLNEGANSPLHF. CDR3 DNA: TGTGCCAGCAGCTTAAACGAAGGGGCCAATTCACCCCTCCACTTT. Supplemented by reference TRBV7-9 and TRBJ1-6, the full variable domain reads DTGVSQNPRHKITKRGQNVTFRCDPISEHNRLYWYRQTLGQGPEFLTYFQNEAQLEKSRLLSDRFSAERPKGSFSTLEIQRTEQGDSAMYLCASSLNEGANSPLHFGNGTRLTVT.